This is a list of T cell receptor beta chains from one sample in a study of CD8+CD57+ T cells in acquired aplastic anemia. Each CDR3 protein gets one entry after TCRdb re-called the reads with MiXCR. The data hold 310,000 or so distinct CDR3 sequences, with 56% observed a single time. Sequencing was carried out using sorted CD4+, CD8+, or CD8+CD57+ T cells (not recorded which) from PBMCs. These receptors came from a human donor with aplastic anemia. Both conserved end residues are part of each CDR3. The order of the fields is clone size, J gene, V gene, CDR3 protein. Rows give clone size only sometimes, using once, few, many, or a class for an expanded clone.

. TRBJ2-7 TRBV20-1 CSAMGGPEQYF
many TRBJ1-6 TRBV6-1 CASSEAAGSNSPLHF
many TRBJ2-5 TRBV20-1 CSAGPGTGETQYF
. TRBJ1-1 TRBV9 CASSVDGSGGTGAFF
many TRBJ2-5 TRBV2 CASSERGSGFWAQYF
. TRBJ2-3 TRBV7-9 CGSGQPHPTDTQYF
. TRBJ2-7 TRBV20-1 CSARRGAFTYEQYF
. TRBJ2-7 TRBV10-3 CAISERATLGDEQYF
. TRBJ2-7 TRBV24-1 CARRQGDLDEQYF
. TRBJ1-3 TRBV2 CASSESGYSGNTIYF
. TRBJ1-2 TRBV20-1 CSARDQTGRAGGYTF
. TRBJ1-5 TRBV19 CASSSPGQLNQPQHF
. TRBJ2-6 TRBV7-9 CASSFGTGANVLTF
few TRBJ1-4 TRBV5-1 CASSTTGSGNEKLFF
many TRBJ2-1 TRBV27 CASRTPTGYNEQFF
. TRBJ2-5 TRBV15 CATSRDLSRGEETQYF
. TRBJ1-2 TRBV7-4 CASSLWTGAYGYTF
. TRBJ2-1 TRBV11-2 CASSFDTTYNEQFF
many TRBJ2-7 TRBV6-2/TRBV6-3 CASRLVGGGAYEQYF
. TRBJ1-2 TRBV19 CASRETGGGYYGYTF
. TRBJ2-1 TRBV7-6 CASVADTYNEQFF
. TRBJ2-5 TRBV11-1 CASSRDRNQETQYF
. TRBJ2-1 TRBV9 CASSVAGQGSYNEQFF
. TRBJ1-1 TRBV3-1 CASSQVRSEAFF
. TRBJ1-6 TRBV4-3 CASSQEWDRNNSPLHF
. TRBJ1-5 TRBV12-3/TRBV12-4 CASSLTQGAETQHF
few TRBJ2-7 TRBV14 CASSHPGQGPEQYF
. TRBJ2-5 TRBV7-9 CAGGLEETQYF
. TRBJ2-5 TRBV20-1 CSASGALGYQETQYF
once TRBJ2-7 TRBV5-1 CASSSNGRPEGEQYF
. TRBJ2-7 TRBV7-6 CASSLDETTGDYEQYF